This TCR beta chain was identified in a study of blood T cells in healthy people across ages (dated by TCRdb to the mid-2010s). Context from the whole study: In model experiments, template switching captured about one uniquely barcoded TCR beta cDNA molecule for every two T cells. To track age-related changes in TCR beta repertoire diversity, the study relied on deep sequencing normalized with unique cDNA molecular identifiers. Donors were grouped into four age groups: young (average roughly 16 years), middle-aged (around 39), aged (around 60) and long-lived (just over 80). To avoid experimental bias, donors of different ages were spread randomly across the sequencing lanes. For two donors (one aged 18 to 29 and one aged 80 or older), the study analyzed two additional independent replicas of 1 million unique cDNA reads from the same blood draw. On the study overall, not on this receptor specifically: Observed TCR beta diversity per million T cells fell roughly linearly with age, and a significant reduction was already apparent by age around 40. Compared with the aged group, the long-lived group had more naive CD4+ T cells, fewer expanded clones and increased TCR diversity, a pattern suggesting age selection. Because donor CMV infection status was unknown, age-related changes in expanded clonotypes were potentially confounded. A strong correlation was found between observed TCR beta diversity and the percentage of naive T cells measured by flow cytometry. Estimates of total diversity based on one million sequenced T cells were regarded as lower bounds and as underestimates. Because profiling used bulk unsorted PBMCs, naive and antigen-experienced compartments could not be compared conclusively.

The roughly 38 donors, aged roughly 6 to 90 years, were systemically healthy Caucasian individuals from Russia. Approximately 10 milliliters of peripheral blood were collected from each donor into EDTA-treated Vacutainer tubes. Ficoll-Paque density-gradient centrifugation was used to isolate PBMCs, with at least 7 million per sample. Trizol reagent was used to extract total RNA from PBMCs, with at least 5.5 micrograms per sample. For every donor, an aliquot of PBMCs went through flow cytometry to measure the percentages of naive CD45RAhigh/CD27high T cells. Points on this clonotype: The antigen it binds to is not known. The record has no base qualities; no much larger clone is one base away.

The library relied on 5' RACE. The instrument given in TCRdb is Illumina HiSeq 2500. The second PCR ran for roughly 7 to 12 cycles and used a J-beta primer mix along with a sample-barcoded 5' primer. A template-switch 5' adaptor carrying 12 random nucleotides introduced a unique molecular identifier onto each TCR beta cDNA molecule. Each sample yielded at least 2.5 million CDR3-containing paired-end reads. First-strand cDNA synthesis was performed from all RNA using the Mint cDNA synthesis kit, with priming by a TRBC-specific oligonucleotide. Following uracil-DNA glycosylase treatment, a first 18-cycle PCR with universal primers M1SS and BC2_uni_R was performed on all cDNA. Per the authors' processing: For normalization, 1 million high-quality reads, each with a distinct molecular identifier, were randomly selected from each sample. Reads sharing molecular identifiers were discarded rather than binned into consensus sequences. MiTCR, with a Q25 quality threshold and the strictest error-elimination algorithm, was used for CDR3 identification, clonotype clustering and error correction. Lower-bound total TCR beta diversity was estimated with a nonparametric unseen species model using Euler transformation. The public reads were run again by TCRdb, first through fastp at Q25 and then through MiXCR, and only productive beta chains were kept. For every CDR3 protein sequence, its rows merge into one entry that carries the most common genes and DNA. The V and J calls follow TCRdb's processing rather than the paper's. In all, the sample holds approximately 1.5 million distinct CDR3 sequences, and 30% to 40% of those were seen once. Over 9% of the sample goes to the ten largest clones.

Measured from the cysteine to the phenylalanine, the CDR3 is 17 residues long. CDR3 DNA is the only sequence kept; it has 51 bases, read in frame from the first base. V loses 4 bases, J loses 0 bases, and the germline ends lie 20 bases apart. Looking up the germline V gene yields CDR1 SGDLS and CDR2 YYNGEE. Source material: blood. Rearrangement joined TRBV9 to TRBJ2-7; the D region possibly corresponds to TRBD1 (6 bases align). The TCR was taken from a young woman in good health. The nucleotide sequence is TGTGCCAGCAGCCCATCCGACAGGTTAACCAGCTCCTACGAGCAGTACTTC. Its protein product is CASSPSDRLTSSYEQYF.